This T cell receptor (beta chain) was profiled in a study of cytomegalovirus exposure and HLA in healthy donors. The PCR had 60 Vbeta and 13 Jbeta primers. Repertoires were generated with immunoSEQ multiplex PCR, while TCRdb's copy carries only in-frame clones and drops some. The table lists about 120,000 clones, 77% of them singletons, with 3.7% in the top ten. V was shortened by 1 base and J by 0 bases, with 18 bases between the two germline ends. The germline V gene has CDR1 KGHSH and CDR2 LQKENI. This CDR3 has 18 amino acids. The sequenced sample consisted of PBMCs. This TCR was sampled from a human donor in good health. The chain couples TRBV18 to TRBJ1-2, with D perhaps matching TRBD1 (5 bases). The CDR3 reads CASSPQPWGRDSNYGYTF. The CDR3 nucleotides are TGTGCCAGCTCACCACAGCCCTGGGGCAGGGACTCTAACTATGGCTACACCTTC.